This note documents a single TCR beta chain sequence. Its antigen remains unidentified. This specimen belongs to a study of beta chain features in type 1 diabetes. The whole isolated RNA underwent reverse transcription, so sequencing captured expressed TCRB transcripts. Millions of reads were obtained on average from naive, central memory and regulatory T cell samples. Sequencing used immunoSEQ multiplex PCR; TCRdb keeps in-frame clones, though not all of them. Of roughly 370,000 clones in the sample, around 14% are singletons; the top ten hold approximately 0.038%. Overall study results and limits: Any role of HLA type in TCRB rearrangement remained unresolved here. Moderate yet significant TCRB CDR3 shortening was seen in Type 1 diabetes patients in all four CD4+ subsets. In type 1 diabetes patients, VDJ junctions had fewer insertions; deletions at these junctions were more frequent.

Sequenced material: naive CD4+ T cells from blood. The receptor was isolated from a man under 40 in good health.

CDR3 DNA sequence: TGTGCCAGTACCTCCAGTGGGGCCAACGTCCTGACTTTC. Encoded protein: CASTSSGANVLTF. The chain is built from TRBV19 and TRBJ2-6, with D unclear. The CDR3 has 13 residues. The germline V and J ends were trimmed by 7 bases and 3 bases, with 7 bases remaining between them. Germline V gives CDR1 LNHDA, CDR2 SQIVND (reference sequence).